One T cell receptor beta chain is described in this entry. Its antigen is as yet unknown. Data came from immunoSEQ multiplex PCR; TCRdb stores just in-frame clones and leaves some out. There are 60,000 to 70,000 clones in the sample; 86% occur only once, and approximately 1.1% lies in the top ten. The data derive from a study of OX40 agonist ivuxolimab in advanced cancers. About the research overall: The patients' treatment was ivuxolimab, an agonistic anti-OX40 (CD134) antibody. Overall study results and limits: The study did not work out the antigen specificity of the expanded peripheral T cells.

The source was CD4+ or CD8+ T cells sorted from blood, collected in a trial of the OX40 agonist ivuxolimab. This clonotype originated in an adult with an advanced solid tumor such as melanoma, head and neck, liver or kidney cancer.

CDR3: CASRADRWANEKLFF. In nucleotides, the CDR3 is TGTGCCAGCAGGGCGGACAGGTGGGCTAATGAAAAACTGTTTTTT. This rearrangement joins TRBV2 to TRBJ1-4; 7 bases are a match to TRBD1. The junction had 7 bases not matched to a gene; V was cut back by 6 bases and J by 3 bases. Per the germline V gene, CDR1 is SNHLY and CDR2 is FYNNEI. There are 15 residues in the CDR3.